Below are 30 T cell receptor beta chains sequenced from a single sample in a study of Tregs in tolerant kidney transplant recipients. Method: immunoSEQ multiplex PCR; TCRdb's copy keeps in-frame clones and lacks some. The sample holds about 50,000 clones; roughly nine tenths are singletons and the top ten take around 15%. Related graft donors supplied nonmyeloablative bone marrow transplants, and mixed chimerism was transient. The sequenced sample was CD8+ T cells from blood (PBMCs), obtained 12 months after the transplant. These receptors were obtained from a human patient who received a combined kidney and bone marrow transplant. Part of the T cell pool may stem from the graft donor.

The genes are TRBV4-1 and TRBJ2-7; 7 nucleotides match TRBD2. The V gene's germline CDR1 is MGHRA and CDR2 YSYEKL. The CDR3 consists of 16 residues. Losses at the gene ends were 5 bases for V and 5 bases for J; bases not matched to a gene: 15. Here the CDR3 reads CASSFRGGGVSNEQYF. The CDR3 DNA is TGCGCCAGCAGCTTTCGGGGCGGGGGAGTTAGCAACGAGCAGTACTTC.

This clone was picked up one time. This chain joins TRBV11-1 and TRBJ2-2; maybe TRBD2 (5 bases). Germline-derived CDR1 and CDR2 are SGHAT and FQDESV (reference sequence). V lost 5 bases and J lost 5, with 12 bases in between. The CDR3 contains 14 residues. This chain's CDR3 is CASSRTRTTGELFF. The CDR3 DNA reads as TGTGCCAGCAGCCGCACCCGGACTACCGGGGAGCTGTTTTTT.

The table lists this clone with a count of one. The CDR3 DNA reads TGTGCCAGCAGTTTTCAGGGACAGGGGGTCTACGAGCAGTACTTC. Translating gives CASSFQGQGVYEQYF. V usage is TRBV28 and J usage is TRBJ2-7; 11 positions match TRBD1. The CDR3 loop spans 15 amino acids. With V trimmed by 3 bases and J by 3 bases, 4 bases remained unmatched. Germline V lookup: CDR1 MDHEN, CDR2 SYDVKM. The full variable domain, its missing parts supplied by reference TRBV28 and TRBJ2-7, is DVKVTQSSRYLVKRTGEKVFLECVQDMDHENMFWYRQDPGLGLRLIYFSYDVKMKEKGDIPEGYSVSREKKERFSLILESASTNQTSMYLCASSFQGQGVYEQYFGPGTRLTVT.

A word on this clone: The junction differs from germline at one of its ends, possibly a read error. The genes are TRBV7-3 and TRBJ2-7; 11 positions agree with TRBD2. The germline V gene encodes CDR1 SGHTA and CDR2 FQGTGA. The CDR3 is 15 residues long. CDR3 coding DNA: TGTGCCAGCAGCATAACTAGCGGGAGCTCCTACGAGCAGTACTTC. Its translation: CASSITSGSSYEQYF.

The rearrangement uses TRBV7-3 and TRBJ2-3, with 9 positions matching TRBD2. In germline, CDR1 is SGHTA, CDR2 FQGTGA. The CDR3 sequence is 14 residues long. J was trimmed by 4 bases and V by 5 bases; bases with no gene match: 4. DNA of the CDR3: TGTGCCAGCAGCCCTAGCGGGAACGCAGATACGCAGTATTTT. This codes for CASSPSGNADTQYF.

This chain links TRBV5-5 with TRBJ2-1; D possibly corresponds to TRBD2 (5 bases). CDR3 length: 13 amino acids. V was cut by 7 bases and J by 6 bases, with 14 bases left in between. Germline V gene data show CDR1 as SGHKS and CDR2 as YYEKEE (reference sequence). The CDR3 here is CASLGPEGNEQFF. CDR3 sequence (DNA): TGTGCCAGCCTAGGGCCAGAGGGCAATGAGCAGTTCTTC. The full variable domain, completed using reference TRBV5-5 and TRBJ2-1, is DAGVTQSPTHLIKTRGQQVTLRCSPISGHKSVSWYQQVLGQGPQFIFQYYEKEERGRGNFPDRFSARQFPNYSSELNVNALLLGDSALYLCASLGPEGNEQFFGPGTRLTVL.

This clone was picked up one time. The J gene is TRBJ2-1, the V gene TRBV4-3; 9 bases map to TRBD1. Per the germline V gene, CDR1 is LGHNA and CDR2 is YSLEER. The ends lost 3 bases at V and 7 bases at J; junction bases unmatched: 13. CDR3 length: 17 amino acids. CDR3 DNA sequence: TGCGCCAGCAGCCAGAGGGACGGGACAGGGAATTCAAATGAGCAGTTCTTC. Its protein product is CASSQRDGTGNSNEQFF.

The chain is built from TRBV7-8 and TRBJ1-2, with 11 positions matching TRBD1. J lost 4 bases, V lost 4 bases, and 5 bases had no gene match. This CDR3 comprises 15 residues. Germline V gene lookup returns CDR1 SGHVS and CDR2 FQNEAQ. This chain's CDR3 is CASSSTGTGGYGYTF. In DNA, the CDR3 is TGTGCCAGCAGCTCGACCGGGACAGGGGGCTATGGCTACACCTTC.

The CDR3 coding sequence is TGTGCCAGCAGTGCTTACGGACAGGTCCTGGGGGCTTCCTATGGCTACACCTTC. It yields the protein CASSAYGQVLGASYGYTF. The chain employs TRBV25-1 and TRBJ1-2, with TRBD1 matching 7 bases. This CDR3 has 18 amino acids. J gave up 4 bases and V 4 bases, and 18 bases lay outside the gene matches. CDR1 is MGHDK and CDR2 is SYGVNS in the germline V gene.

The chain carries TRBV29-1 and TRBJ2-7; 8 nucleotides agree with TRBD1. J gave up 2 bases and V 5 bases, and 2 bases lay outside the gene matches. CDR1 and CDR2 (germline): SQVTM, ANQGSEA. This CDR3 is 12 amino acids long. The CDR3 region has the DNA TGCAGCGTTAGGACAGGGACCTACGAGCAGTACTTC. This sequence encodes CSVRTGTYEQYF.

The chain has TRBV4-1 and TRBJ1-5, with 8 nucleotides matching TRBD1. Germline-derived CDR1 and CDR2 are MGHRA and YSYEKL. V lost 1 base and J lost 4; bases outside the gene matches: 0. CDR3 size: 14 residues. CDR3 sequence (DNA): TGCGCCAGCAGCCAAGGGACAGGGAATCAGCCCCAGCATTTT. Its protein product is CASSQGTGNQPQHF.

The chain joins TRBV4-3 to TRBJ2-7, with D perhaps matching TRBD1 (5 bases). Germline loops: CDR1 LGHNA, CDR2 YSLEER. V shed 0 bases and J shed 4 bases, with 13 bases lying between them. There are 15 residues in the CDR3. CDR3: CASSQDAGIWYEQYF. The CDR3 DNA reads as TGCGCCAGCAGCCAAGATGCAGGGATTTGGTACGAGCAGTACTTC.

The chain employs TRBV7-8 and TRBJ2-7; 14 bases agree with TRBD2. The ends lost 4 bases at V and 1 base at J; junction bases unmatched: 9. Germline V gives CDR1 SGHVS, CDR2 FQNEAQ. This CDR3 region has 18 residues. Here the CDR3 DNA reads TGTGCCAGCAGCTCCGGACTAGCGGGGGGCCTTCGGTCCTACGAGCAGTACTTC. Translating it yields CASSSGLAGGLRSYEQYF.

The genes are TRBV5-3 and TRBJ1-5; perhaps TRBD1 as D (6 bases). TRBV5-3 is treated as an ORF (open reading frame) with a function not yet certain. CDR3 length equals 16 residues. Trimming pared 4 bases from V and 2 bases from J, leaving 16 bases between. Here the CDR3 DNA reads TGTGCCAGAAGCCCGACAGGAAAGAGGTGCAATCAGCCCCAGCATTTT. It specifies CARSPTGKRCNQPQHF.

The V gene is TRBV7-2, the J gene TRBJ2-3; D may be TRBD2 (6 bases). The germline V gene has CDR1 SGHTA and CDR2 FQGNSA. The CDR3 loop spans 13 amino acids. V lost 11 bases, J lost 2 bases, and 14 bases lay in between. CDR3 nucleotide sequence: TGTGCCTCGGAGGGCTCAACCACAGATACGCAGTATTTT. It translates to CASEGSTTDTQYF.

The V call is TRBV10-1, the J call TRBJ2-7, with a weak D call TRBD2 (5 bases). The V gene's germline CDR1 is WNHNN and CDR2 SYGVQD (reference sequence). The V end lost 8 bases, the J end lost 4 bases, and 15 bases lay between the germline ends. This CDR3 has 13 residues. This chain's CDR3 is CASWERTIYEQYF. CDR3 bases: TGCGCCAGCTGGGAGCGTACTATTTACGAGCAGTACTTC.

The V call is TRBV30, the J call TRBJ1-1, with D perhaps TRBD1 (5 bases). Germline V gene lookup returns CDR1 GTSNPN and CDR2 SVGIG (reference sequence). V lost 8 bases, J lost 1 base, and 8 bases lay in between. CDR3 size: 11 residues. CDR3 sequence (DNA): TGTGCCGCTGACAGGAACACTGAAGCTTTCTTT. This translates into CAADRNTEAFF.

V and J are TRBV4-3 and TRBJ2-1; 10 positions match TRBD2. Germline CDR1 LGHNA, CDR2 YSLEER. This CDR3 is built from 15 residues. V shed 4 bases, J shed 7 bases, and the junction held 7 bases outside the gene matches. The CDR3 nucleotides are TGCGCCAGCAGCCTTAGCGGGAGGCCCCCAAATGAGCAGTTCTTC. Encoded protein: CASSLSGRPPNEQFF.

This chain links TRBV13 with TRBJ2-7; 11 positions agree with TRBD2. The CDR3 extends over 17 amino acids. V gave up 1 base and J gave up 2 bases; unmatched junction bases: 7. Germline V CDR1 and CDR2: PRHDT, FYEKMQ (reference sequence). In DNA form, the CDR3 reads TGTGCCAGCAGCTTAGAGGGGACTAGCGGAAGACCCTACGAGCAGTACTTC. The encoded protein is CASSLEGTSGRPYEQYF.

This clone was recorded once. This chain links TRBV2 with TRBJ2-7; TRBD1 is a possible D gene (6 bases). From germline, CDR1 is SNHLY and CDR2 FYNNEI. The V end lost 1 base, the J end lost 3 bases, and 10 bases lay between the germline ends. There are 14 residues in the CDR3. CDR3 bases: TGTGCCAGCAGTGAAGGCGGACAGCACTACGAGCAGTACTTC. Its protein is CASSEGGQHYEQYF.

This CDR3 reads CAWKHRGGEKLFF. CDR3 bases: TGTGCCTGGAAACATCGGGGAGGTGAAAAACTGTTTTTT. V usage is TRBV30 and J usage is TRBJ1-4; D remains unclear. Per germline, CDR1 GTSNPN and CDR2 SVGIG (reference sequence). This CDR3 is built from 13 residues. Trimming removed 4 bases from V and 7 bases from J, with 13 bases in between.

The V gene is TRBV27, the J gene TRBJ2-1; D is unresolved. Trimming removed 5 bases from V and 10 bases from J, with 9 bases in between. The CDR3 sequence is 11 residues long. Germline-derived CDR1 and CDR2 are MNHEY and SMNVEV (reference sequence). The CDR3 loop is CASSTAREQFF. The CDR3 bases are TGTGCCAGCAGTACCGCTAGAGAGCAGTTCTTC.

The CDR3 reads CASSYTTGGEQYF. CDR3 DNA: TGTGCCAGCAGTTACACGACAGGGGGCGAGCAGTACTTC. This chain uses TRBV28 with TRBJ2-7; 9 nucleotides agree with TRBD1. CDR1 and CDR2 (germline): MDHEN, SYDVKM. The CDR3 is 13 amino acids. J lost 6 bases, V lost 4 bases, and 4 bases had no gene match. Full variable domain (missing parts from reference TRBV28 and TRBJ2-7): DVKVTQSSRYLVKRTGEKVFLECVQDMDHENMFWYRQDPGLGLRLIYFSYDVKMKEKGDIPEGYSVSREKKERFSLILESASTNQTSMYLCASSYTTGGEQYFGPGTRLTVT.

The gene calls are TRBV4-2 and TRBJ2-7; D is perhaps TRBD2 (6 bases). The V and J ends lost 5 bases and 7 bases respectively, with 27 bases between them. This CDR3 has 17 amino acids. CDR1 is LGHNA, CDR2 YNFKEQ, per germline. CDR3 in amino acids: CASSSSWERVKRGEQYF. The CDR3 nucleotides are TGTGCCAGCAGCTCCTCATGGGAGCGGGTTAAGAGGGGAGAGCAGTACTTC.

J is TRBJ2-1 and V is TRBV7-6; maybe TRBD2 (5 bases). CDR1 is SGHVS and CDR2 is FNYEAQ in the germline V gene. V was clipped by 1 base and J by 3 bases, with 13 bases between them. This CDR3 is 16 amino acids long. CDR3 protein: CASSLVVPSSYNEQFF. For the CDR3, the DNA is TGTGCCAGCAGCTTAGTGGTGCCTAGCAGCTACAATGAGCAGTTCTTC.

V usage is TRBV19 and J usage is TRBJ1-2; D gene uncertain. The CDR3 is 14 residues long. The V end lost 3 bases, the J end lost 8 bases, and 16 bases lay between the germline ends. Looked up from germline, CDR1 is LNHDA and CDR2 is SQIVND (reference sequence). The CDR3 nucleotides are TGTGCCAGTAGTATTGGTTCCGCCCTGGGCGGCTACACCTTC. Translating it yields CASSIGSALGGYTF.

The V call is TRBV7-9, the J call TRBJ2-5; 8 bases are shared with TRBD2. J was trimmed by 2 bases and V by 5 bases; bases with no gene match: 10. The germline gives CDR1 SEHNR, CDR2 FQNEAQ (reference sequence). The CDR3 totals 16 residues. CDR3 sequence: CASSGGAGVWQETQYF. The CDR3 DNA follows: TGTGCCAGCAGCGGGGGAGCGGGAGTATGGCAAGAGACCCAGTACTTC.

V is TRBV29-1 and J is TRBJ1-2; tentatively, D is TRBD1 (5 bases). The germline V and J ends were trimmed by 3 bases and 7 bases, with 15 bases remaining between them. Germline CDR1 SQVTM, CDR2 ANQGSEA. This CDR3 is built from 13 residues. The CDR3 sequence is CSVEYAGKGGYTF. CDR3 sequence (DNA): TGCAGCGTTGAGTATGCAGGGAAGGGTGGCTACACCTTC.

The CDR3 nucleotides are TGTGCCAGCAGCTCAGAGCGGACGGGCCCTTCTGGAAACACCATATATTTT. Protein: CASSSERTGPSGNTIYF. This chain connects TRBV13 to TRBJ1-3; D remains ambiguous. Germline CDR1 PRHDT, CDR2 FYEKMQ (reference sequence). The CDR3 spans 17 residues. Trimming cost V 4 bases and J 1 base, with 17 bases left between them.

The chain couples TRBV19 to TRBJ2-7, with D tentatively TRBD1 (6 bases). The CDR3 loop spans 14 amino acids. Germline V CDR1 and CDR2: LNHDA, SQIVND (reference sequence). Trimming left V 8 bases short and J 1 base short, with 15 bases between. The CDR3 here is CASQTATGSYEQYF. The CDR3 nucleotides read TGTGCCAGTCAAACAGCTACAGGGTCCTACGAGCAGTACTTC.